This T cell receptor (beta chain) was obtained from a study of T-cell reconstitution after alpha-beta-depleted transplantation in children. The CDR3 has 14 residues. Germline V CDR1 and CDR2: MRHNA, SNTAGT. The trim removed 5 bases at V and 7 bases at J, leaving 5 bases unmatched. Unique molecular identifiers were incorporated when the TCRbeta library was constructed. TCRdb itself ran the PCR reads through MiXCR, one entry per CDR3 protein. Among approximately 89,000 distinct CDR3 sequences, around a sixth were seen once, and the ten largest hold roughly a fifth. The V and J genes are TRBV6-4 and TRBJ2-1; 10 nucleotides agree with TRBD2. Here the sequenced sample was PBMCs, mostly from graft donor cells, taken 180 days after TCRalphabeta/CD19-depleted stem cell transplant. The TCR was taken from a male patient under 10 years old who had a stem cell transplant for acute lymphoblastic leukemia, so the T cells may come from the graft donor. CDR3 DNA sequence: TGTGCCAGCAGTATCAGCGGGGGGGCTAATGAGCAGTTCTTC. Its translation: CASSISGGANEQFF.